Listed below are T cell receptor beta chains from one sample, sequenced in a study of shared clonotypes between healthy human individuals. TCRdb's copy holds only in-frame clones and misses some; the assay was immunoSEQ multiplex PCR. The top ten clones hold roughly 1.5% of a sample with about 980,000 clones, more than 75% of them seen once. Sequenced: memory CD4+ T cells sorted from blood. The receptors originated from a man aged 18-30 years in good health. CDR3s include the opening cysteine and the closing phenylalanine or tryptophan. The order of the fields is J gene, D gene, V gene, clone size, CDR3 protein, CDR3 DNA. D genes are given only for firm matches. Expanded clones get a size class; other rows say once, few or many, or leave the size out.

TRBJ1-1	NA	TRBV27	NA	CASSNFAEAFF	TGTGCCAGCAGTAACTTCGCTGAAGCTTTCTTT
TRBJ1-1	NA	TRBV28	NA	CASNPTGFLADTEAFF	TGTGCCAGCAACCCCACAGGGTTTTTAGCTGATACTGAAGCTTTCTTT
TRBJ1-1	TRBD1	TRBV5-1	once	CASSRQGDTEAFF	TGCGCCAGCAGCAGACAGGGCGACACTGAAGCTTTCTTT
TRBJ2-2	NA	TRBV28	NA	CASRSDTGELFF	TGTGCCAGCAGAAGTGACACCGGGGAGCTGTTTTTT
TRBJ1-1	TRBD1	TRBV27	NA	CASRLDRGIAFF	TGTGCCAGCAGACTCGACAGGGGTATAGCTTTCTTT
TRBJ1-1	NA	TRBV6-1	NA	CASTSTPGVNTEAFF	TGTGCCAGCACTTCAACGCCTGGGGTGAACACTGAAGCTTTCTTT
TRBJ2-3	TRBD1	TRBV5-1	NA	CASSLEGQGADTQYF	TGCGCCAGCAGCTTGGAAGGACAGGGGGCAGATACGCAGTATTTT
TRBJ1-1	TRBD1	TRBV5-6	NA	CASSFQTGTEAFF	TGTGCCAGCAGCTTCCAGACAGGGACCGAAGCTTTCTTT
TRBJ1-2	TRBD1	TRBV6-1	NA	CASSVDREKADTF	TGTGCCAGCAGTGTCGACAGGGAAAAGGCCGACACCTTC
TRBJ2-3	TRBD2	TRBV7-8	NA	CASSSRGARTDTQYF	TGTGCCAGCAGCTCGCGGGGGGCCCGCACAGATACGCAGTATTTT
TRBJ2-7	NA	TRBV9	NA	CASRFGEGRPYEQYF	TGTGCCAGCAGGTTTGGTGAAGGAAGGCCCTACGAGCAGTACTTC
TRBJ2-5	NA	TRBV30	NA	CAWSRSGLLKETQYF	TGTGCCTGGAGTCGGTCTGGGCTACTGAAAGAGACCCAGTACTTC
TRBJ1-1	TRBD1	TRBV11-1	few	CASSLERGQVAFF	TGTGCCAGCAGCTTAGAAAGGGGGCAAGTGGCTTTCTTT
TRBJ1-4	TRBD1	TRBV30	NA	CACQGQGGKKLFF	TGTGCCTGCCAAGGACAGGGAGGTAAAAAACTGTTTTTT
TRBJ1-4	NA	TRBV6-1	NA	CASSEALGNEKLFF	TGTGCCAGCAGTGAAGCGCTTGGGAATGAAAAACTGTTTTTT
TRBJ1-5	NA	TRBV5-1	few	CASSLDNRVGQPQHF	TGCGCCAGCAGCTTGGATAACAGGGTAGGTCAGCCCCAGCATTTT
TRBJ2-4	NA	TRBV19	NA	CASSPGGLAKNIQYF	TGTGCCAGTAGCCCCGGGGGTCTAGCCAAAAACATTCAGTACTTC
TRBJ2-1	NA	TRBV2	NA	CASSDATSGASQNEQFF	TGTGCCAGCAGTGATGCGACCTCGGGGGCCTCCCAGAATGAGCAGTTCTTC
TRBJ2-7	TRBD1	TRBV9	NA	CASSVGHRGPDEQYF	TGTGCCAGCAGCGTAGGGCACAGGGGGCCCGACGAGCAGTACTTC
TRBJ1-5	NA	TRBV15	NA	CATSGSNQPQHF	TGTGCCACCAGCGGGAGCAATCAGCCCCAGCATTTT
TRBJ1-1	TRBD1	TRBV4-1	NA	CASSLPRGTEAFF	TGCGCCAGCAGCCTACCCAGGGGGACTGAAGCTTTCTTT
TRBJ2-7	NA	TRBV5-1	NA	CASSIPDREQYF	TGCGCCAGCAGCATCCCAGACAGAGAGCAGTACTTC
TRBJ1-3	NA	TRBV6-5	NA	CASSYSGTLTGNTIYF	TGTGCCAGCAGTTACTCAGGGACGTTAACTGGAAACACCATATATTTT
TRBJ2-7	NA	TRBV2	few	CASSERQLSSYEQYF	TGTGCCAGCAGTGAACGACAGTTATCCTCCTACGAGCAGTACTTC
TRBJ2-7	TRBD1	TRBV6-1	NA	CASTKGGTGTYEQYF	TGTGCCAGCACCAAGGGGGGGACAGGGACCTACGAGCAGTACTTC
TRBJ2-7	NA	TRBV7-2	NA	CASSLEKTHEQYF	TGTGCCAGCAGCTTAGAAAAGACCCACGAGCAGTACTTC
TRBJ2-1	NA	TRBV7-2	NA	CASSLELGASYNEQFF	TGTGCCAGCAGCTTAGAACTGGGAGCATCCTACAATGAGCAGTTCTTC
TRBJ2-3	TRBD1	TRBV5-6	NA	CASSLVSGQGADTQYF	TGTGCCAGCAGCTTGGTTTCCGGACAGGGGGCAGATACGCAGTATTTT
TRBJ2-1	TRBD2	TRBV5-1	NA	CASSRWTSGGASPGNEQFF	TGCGCCAGCAGTCGATGGACTAGCGGGGGAGCCAGTCCCGGTAATGAGCAGTTCTTC
TRBJ2-1	NA	TRBV9	NA	CASSVRQGDNEQFF	TGTGCCAGCAGCGTACGGCAAGGGGACAATGAGCAGTTCTTC
TRBJ1-4	NA	TRBV7-9	NA	CASSLAGGPNEKLFF	TGTGCCAGCAGCCTTGCTGGAGGGCCTAATGAAAAACTGTTTTTT
TRBJ2-2	TRBD2	TRBV28	few	CASSLARGARFPGELFF	TGTGCCAGCAGTTTAGCGCGGGGGGCGCGGTTTCCCGGGGAGCTGTTTTTT
TRBJ2-3	TRBD2	TRBV6-4	NA	CASSAGLAGGRTDTQYF	TGTGCCAGCAGCGCCGGACTAGCGGGGGGCCGCACAGATACGCAGTATTTT
TRBJ1-1	NA	TRBV6-5	many	CASSFPGNTEAFF	TGTGCCAGCAGTTTTCCGGGGAACACTGAAGCTTTCTTT
TRBJ2-3	NA	TRBV7-6	NA	CASSRGSKGADTQYF	TGTGCCAGCAGCCGTGGGTCAAAGGGGGCAGATACGCAGTATTTT
TRBJ2-7	TRBD1	TRBV5-1	NA	CASSLASTGGNEQYF	TGCGCCAGCAGCTTGGCCTCGACAGGGGGCAACGAGCAGTACTTC
TRBJ2-3	TRBD2	TRBV10-3	NA	CATTSGRELGTDTQYF	TGTGCCACGACTAGCGGGAGGGAATTAGGCACAGATACGCAGTATTTT
TRBJ2-5	NA	TRBV5-4	NA	CASSSTPQRPETQYF	TGTGCCAGCAGCTCCACCCCTCAGCGGCCTGAGACCCAGTACTTC
TRBJ2-4	TRBD1	TRBV5-8	NA	CASSRETGTAEPLAKNIQYF	TGTGCCAGCAGTCGAGAGACCGGGACAGCTGAACCGTTGGCCAAAAACATTCAGTACTTC
TRBJ1-2	NA	TRBV6-4	few	CASSRDSYGYTF	TGTGCCAGCAGTCGAGACAGCTATGGCTACACCTTC
TRBJ2-3	TRBD2	TRBV5-4	NA	CASSSMGLKTDTQYF	TGTGCCAGCAGCTCGATGGGACTAAAAACAGATACGCAGTATTTT
TRBJ1-3	NA	TRBV6-1	NA	CASSVFENTIYF	TGTGCCAGCAGTGTATTTGAAAACACCATATATTTT
TRBJ1-1	TRBD1	TRBV10-3	NA	CAISDQQGGSWNTEAFF	TGTGCCATCAGTGACCAACAGGGGGGGTCCTGGAACACTGAAGCTTTCTTT
TRBJ2-2	TRBD2	TRBV7-3	NA	CASSPTWTSGGLNHTGELFF	TGTGCCAGCAGCCCCACATGGACTAGCGGGGGGTTAAACCACACCGGGGAGCTGTTTTTT
TRBJ2-3	NA	TRBV4-1	NA	CASSQETEPFTDTQYF	TGCGCCAGCAGCCAAGAGACAGAGCCCTTCACAGATACGCAGTATTTT
TRBJ1-1	NA	TRBV6-1	NA	CASSEVGRVNTEAFF	TGTGCCAGCAGTGAAGTGGGCAGGGTAAACACTGAAGCTTTCTTT
TRBJ2-7	NA	TRBV12-1	NA	CASSPPGQGTTGFPGQYF	TGTGCCAGCAGCCCCCCCGGACAAGGGACAACCGGGTTTCCTGGGCAGTACTTC
TRBJ2-2	NA	TRBV2	NA	CASGDSFGELFF	TGTGCCAGCGGAGACAGTTTCGGGGAGCTGTTTTTT
TRBJ2-2	NA	TRBV6-5	once	CASRSGQRRTGELFF	TGTGCCAGCAGAAGTGGTCAGAGGAGAACCGGGGAGCTGTTTTTT
TRBJ2-7	NA	TRBV7-9	NA	CASSPYPRLTGEQYF	TGTGCCAGCAGCCCGTACCCCCGCCTCACGGGGGAGCAGTACTTC
TRBJ2-1	NA	TRBV30	NA	CAWSVGSRGNEQFF	TGTGCCTGGAGTGTAGGGTCGAGGGGGAATGAGCAGTTCTTC
TRBJ2-5	TRBD2	TRBV10-3	NA	CAISESPGRAQYF	TGTGCCATCAGTGAGAGCCCCGGGAGGGCCCAGTACTTC
TRBJ1-4	TRBD1	TRBV4-1	once	CASSPIETGSEKLFF	TGCGCCAGCAGTCCTATTGAGACAGGGAGTGAAAAACTGTTTTTT
TRBJ1-2	NA	TRBV28	NA	CASTPSWGYGYTF	TGTGCCAGCACCCCATCGTGGGGCTATGGCTACACCTTC